Described below is a single T cell receptor beta chain sequence and its context. The data stem from a study of T cells expressing NK-cell markers. Study as a whole: Eight donors were sequenced, seven testing HCMV-seropositive and one testing seronegative.

TCRdb processed the 5' RACE reads again and assigns one entry to each CDR3 protein, with no DNA. The ten most abundant clones cover about 10% of a sample with fewer than 400,000 distinct CDR3 sequences. Germline CDR1 LGHDT, CDR2 YNNKEL (reference sequence). This CDR3 spans 14 amino acids. Sequenced input: blood T cells: a sorted CD56 or NKG2C T cell subset, CD4+ or CD8+ T cells, or bulk PBMC T cells (not recorded which). This sequence was found in a woman between 50 and 59 years old in good health. The genes are TRBV3-1 and TRBJ1-2; TCRdb names TRBD1, which stays unverified in the absence of DNA. Here the CDR3 reads CASSQPDRGGGYTF.